This TCR beta chain was recorded in a study of blood T cell repertoires in COVID-19. Original handling: Estimated nucleated cell counts came from reference gene primer amplification. TCRdb's copy holds only in-frame clones and misses some; the assay was immunoSEQ multiplex PCR. Clone size and V and J calls were adopted from that table, with D and trimming inferred from the DNA. The sample records around 94,000 clones, approximately 92% being singletons. The Seattle patients joined while their infection was active and were tracked longitudinally afterward. After removal of 0 bases from V and 8 bases from J, the junction contained 9 bases not matched to a gene. The CDR3 is made up of 15 amino acids. The germline gives CDR1 SGDLS, CDR2 YYNGEE.

The receptor was isolated from a woman aged 50 to 60 with COVID-19, enrolled during active disease. The material sequenced was peripheral blood. The rearrangement links TRBV9 to TRBJ1-2; 8 bases map to TRBD1. The CDR3 nucleotides are TGTGCCAGCAGCGTAGAGGACAGGGAAGTGCGAGGCTACACCTTC. Its translation is CASSVEDREVRGYTF.